The clone carrying this T cell receptor (beta chain) was found a few times. The antigen remains unidentified. V trimming: 4 bases; J trimming: 7 bases; junction bases outside the gene matches: 8. The CDR3 has 14 amino acids. The germline CDR1 and CDR2 sequences are SGHNT and YYREEE (reference sequence). Data came from immunoSEQ multiplex PCR; TCRdb stores just in-frame clones and leaves some out. The sample has about 49,000 clones; around 85% are singletons. These data originate in a study of OX40 agonist ivuxolimab in advanced cancers. At the level of the study: Patients receiving dose escalation had hepatocellular carcinoma, melanoma, renal cell or head and neck cancer. Enrollees could have had prior anti-PD-1, anti-PD-L1 or anti-CTLA-4 therapy, which more than 30% had received. Study findings and constraints: In general, CD8+ T cells held more expanded clones than CD4+ did, on average. The antigens recognized by the expanded peripheral T cells, that is their antigen specificity, were not determined.

The chain recombines TRBV5-4 with TRBJ2-7; 10 bases fit TRBD1. The sequencing here drew on CD4+ or CD8+ T cells sorted from blood, taken in a trial of the OX40 agonist ivuxolimab. This TCR was sampled from an adult with an advanced solid tumor such as melanoma, head and neck, liver or kidney cancer. In nucleotides, the CDR3 is TGTGCCAGCAGCCAGACAGGGGGCCCTGGGGAGCAGTACGTC. Protein sequence: CASSQTGGPGEQYV.